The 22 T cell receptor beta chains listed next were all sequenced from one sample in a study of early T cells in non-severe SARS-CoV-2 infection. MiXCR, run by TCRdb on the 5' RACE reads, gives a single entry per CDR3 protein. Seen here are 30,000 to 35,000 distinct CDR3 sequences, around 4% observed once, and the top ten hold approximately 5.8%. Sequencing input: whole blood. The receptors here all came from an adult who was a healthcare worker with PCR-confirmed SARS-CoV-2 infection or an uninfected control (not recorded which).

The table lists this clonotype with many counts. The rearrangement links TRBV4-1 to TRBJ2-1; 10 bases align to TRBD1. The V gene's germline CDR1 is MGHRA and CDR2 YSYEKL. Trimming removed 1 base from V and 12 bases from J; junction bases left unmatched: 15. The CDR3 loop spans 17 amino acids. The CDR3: CASSQVTGTGDFRRQFF. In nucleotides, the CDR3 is TGCGCCAGCAGCCAAGTTACCGGGACAGGGGACTTTAGGCGGCAGTTCTTC.

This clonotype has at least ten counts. This CDR3 is CSVEDLDSSYEQYF. Written as DNA, the CDR3 is TGCAGCGTTGAAGACCTTGACAGCTCCTACGAGCAGTACTTC. J is TRBJ2-7 and V is TRBV29-1, with a weak D call TRBD1 (5 bases). The CDR3 runs 14 residues. V shed 0 bases and J shed 0 bases, with 9 bases lying between them. Germline CDR1 and CDR2: SQVTM and ANQGSEA.

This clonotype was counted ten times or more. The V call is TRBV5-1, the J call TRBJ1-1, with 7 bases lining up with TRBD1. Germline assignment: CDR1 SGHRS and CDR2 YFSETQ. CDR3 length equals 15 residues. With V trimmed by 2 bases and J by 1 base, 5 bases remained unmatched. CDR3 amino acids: CASSLGGGANTEAFF. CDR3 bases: TGCGCCAGCAGCTTAGGAGGGGGCGCGAACACTGAAGCTTTCTTT. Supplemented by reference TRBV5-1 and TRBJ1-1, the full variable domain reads KAGVTQTPRYLIKTRGQQVTLSCSPISGHRSVSWYQQTPGQGLQFLFEYFSETQRNKGNFPGRFSGRQFSNSRSEMNVSTLELGDSALYLCASSLGGGANTEAFFGQGTRLTVV.

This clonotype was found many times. In DNA form, the CDR3 reads TGCGCCAGCAGCTTGGGGTTTTCGGTTGGGGAGCAGTACTTC. It encodes CASSLGFSVGEQYF. The chain is built from TRBV5-1 and TRBJ2-7; D is ambiguous. Germline assignment: CDR1 SGHRS and CDR2 YFSETQ. Trimming pared 0 bases from V and 7 bases from J, leaving 14 bases between. The CDR3 spans 14 residues.

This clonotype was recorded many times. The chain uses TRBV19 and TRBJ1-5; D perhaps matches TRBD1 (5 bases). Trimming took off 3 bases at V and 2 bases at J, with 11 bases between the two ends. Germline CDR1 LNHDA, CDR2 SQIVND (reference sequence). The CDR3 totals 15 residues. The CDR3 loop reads CASSMGSGRNQPQHF. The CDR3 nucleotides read TGTGCCAGTAGTATGGGCTCAGGGCGCAATCAGCCCCAGCATTTT. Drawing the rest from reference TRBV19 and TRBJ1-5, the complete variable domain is DGGITQSPKYLFRKEGQNVTLSCEQNLNHDAMYWYRQDPGQGLRLIYYSQIVNDFQKGDIAEGYSVSREKKESFPLTVTSAQKNPTAFYLCASSMGSGRNQPQHFGDGTRLSIL.

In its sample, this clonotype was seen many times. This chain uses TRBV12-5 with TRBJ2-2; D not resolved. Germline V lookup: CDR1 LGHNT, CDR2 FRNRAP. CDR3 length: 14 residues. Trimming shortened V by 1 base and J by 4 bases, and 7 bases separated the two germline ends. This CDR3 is CASGLGQATGELFF. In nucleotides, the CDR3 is TGTGCTAGTGGTTTGGGACAAGCCACCGGGGAGCTGTTTTTT. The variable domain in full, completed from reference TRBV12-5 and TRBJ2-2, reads DARVTQTPRHKVTEMGQEVTMRCQPILGHNTVFWYRQTMMQGLELLAYFRNRAPLDDSGMPKDRFSAEMPDATLATLKIQPSEPRDSAVYFCASGLGQATGELFFGEGSRLTVL.

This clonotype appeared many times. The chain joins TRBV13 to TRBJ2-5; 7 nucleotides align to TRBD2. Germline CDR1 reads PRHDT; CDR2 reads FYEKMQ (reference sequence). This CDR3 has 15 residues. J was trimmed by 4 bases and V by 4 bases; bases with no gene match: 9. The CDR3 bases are TGTGCCAGCAGCTCCCTAGCGGCGACGGGAGAGACCCAGTACTTC. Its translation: CASSSLAATGETQYF. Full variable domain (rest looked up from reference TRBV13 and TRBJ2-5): AAGVIQSPRHLIKEKRETATLKCYPIPRHDTVYWYQQGPGQDPQFLISFYEKMQSDKGSIPDRFSAQQFSDYHSELNMSSLELGDSALYFCASSSLAATGETQYFGPGTRLLVL.

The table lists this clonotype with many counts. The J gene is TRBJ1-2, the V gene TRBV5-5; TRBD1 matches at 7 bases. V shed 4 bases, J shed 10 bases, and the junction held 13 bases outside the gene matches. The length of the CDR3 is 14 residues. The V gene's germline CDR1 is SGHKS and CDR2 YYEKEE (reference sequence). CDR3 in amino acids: CASSLIDREKDYTF. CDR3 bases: TGTGCCAGCAGCCTTATCGACAGGGAGAAGGACTACACCTTC.

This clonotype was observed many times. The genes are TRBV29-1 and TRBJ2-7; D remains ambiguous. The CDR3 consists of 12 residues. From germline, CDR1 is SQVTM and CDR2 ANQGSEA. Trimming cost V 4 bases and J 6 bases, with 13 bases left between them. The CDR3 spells CSVVDGLGEQYF. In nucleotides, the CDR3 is TGCAGCGTTGTAGACGGGTTGGGCGAGCAGTACTTC.

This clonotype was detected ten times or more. The CDR3 bases are TGTGCCATCAGTGAGGCCAGGGGGTTCGCTGAAGCTTTCTTT. Amino acids: CAISEARGFAEAFF. This chain uses TRBV10-3 with TRBJ1-1, with 7 bases identical to TRBD1. The CDR3 totals 14 residues. Germline CDR1 is ENHRY and CDR2 is SYGVKD. V dropped 2 bases and J dropped 6; count of bases not matched to a gene: 6.

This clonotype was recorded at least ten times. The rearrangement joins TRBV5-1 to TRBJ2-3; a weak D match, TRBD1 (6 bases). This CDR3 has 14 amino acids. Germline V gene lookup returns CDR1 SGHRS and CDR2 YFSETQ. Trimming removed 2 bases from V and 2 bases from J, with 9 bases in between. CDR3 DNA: TGCGCCAGCAGCTTTTCAGGGGTCACAGATACGCAGTATTTT. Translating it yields CASSFSGVTDTQYF.

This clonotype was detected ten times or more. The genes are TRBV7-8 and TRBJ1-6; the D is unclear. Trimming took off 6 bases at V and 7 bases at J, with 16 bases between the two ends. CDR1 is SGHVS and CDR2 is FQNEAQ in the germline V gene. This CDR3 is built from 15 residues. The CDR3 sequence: CASSPPGTGNSPLHF. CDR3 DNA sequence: TGTGCCAGCAGTCCCCCCGGAACGGGCAATTCACCCCTCCACTTT.

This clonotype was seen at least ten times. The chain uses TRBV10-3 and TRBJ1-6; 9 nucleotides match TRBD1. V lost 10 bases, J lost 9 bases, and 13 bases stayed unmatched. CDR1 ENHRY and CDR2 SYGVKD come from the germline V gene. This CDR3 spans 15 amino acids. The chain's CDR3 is CASTGDRVGSSPLHF. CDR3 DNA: TGTGCCAGCACCGGGGACAGGGTCGGTAGTTCACCCCTCCACTTT.

CDR3 coding DNA: TGCGCCAGCAGTGAGCCCCGGGAGGGATTTGGCGAGCAGTACTTC. It yields the protein CASSEPREGFGEQYF. The chain is built from TRBV10-2 and TRBJ2-7; 8 positions match TRBD2. V shed 2 bases and J 6 bases; nucleotides not matched to a gene: 9. Looked up from germline, CDR1 is WSHSY and CDR2 is SAAADI. The CDR3 sequence is 15 residues long.

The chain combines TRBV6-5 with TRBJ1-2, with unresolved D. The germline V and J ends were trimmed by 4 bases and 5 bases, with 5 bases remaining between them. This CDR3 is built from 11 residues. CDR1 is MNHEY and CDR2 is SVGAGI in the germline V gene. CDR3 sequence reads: CASSWGYGYTF. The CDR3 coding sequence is TGTGCCAGCAGTTGGGGATATGGCTACACCTTC.

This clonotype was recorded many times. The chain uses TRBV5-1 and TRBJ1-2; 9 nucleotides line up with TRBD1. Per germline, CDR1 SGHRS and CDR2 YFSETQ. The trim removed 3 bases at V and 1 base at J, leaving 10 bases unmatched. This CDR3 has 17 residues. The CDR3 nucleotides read TGCGCCAGCAGCTCTTCCGGGACAGGGCTTTTTAACTATGGCTACACCTTC. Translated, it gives CASSSSGTGLFNYGYTF.

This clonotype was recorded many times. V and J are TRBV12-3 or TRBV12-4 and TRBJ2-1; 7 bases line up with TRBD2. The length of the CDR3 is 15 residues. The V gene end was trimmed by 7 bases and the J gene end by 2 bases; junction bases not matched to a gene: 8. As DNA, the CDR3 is TGTGCCAGCAACCGGGCGGGAGAGGCCTACAATGAGCAGTTCTTC. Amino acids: CASNRAGEAYNEQFF.

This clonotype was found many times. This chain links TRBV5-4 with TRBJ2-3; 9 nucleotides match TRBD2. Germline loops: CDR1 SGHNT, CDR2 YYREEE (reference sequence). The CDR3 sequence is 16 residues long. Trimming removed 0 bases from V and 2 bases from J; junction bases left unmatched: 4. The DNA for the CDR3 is TGTGCCAGCAGCTTGGATGCGGGGGGGACCACAGATACGCAGTATTTT. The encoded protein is CASSLDAGGTTDTQYF.

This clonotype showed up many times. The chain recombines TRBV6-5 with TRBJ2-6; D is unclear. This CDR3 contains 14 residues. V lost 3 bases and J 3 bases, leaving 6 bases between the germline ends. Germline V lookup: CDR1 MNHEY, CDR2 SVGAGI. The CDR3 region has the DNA TGTGCCAGCAGTTATCAAGTTGGGGCCAACGTCCTGACTTTC. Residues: CASSYQVGANVLTF.

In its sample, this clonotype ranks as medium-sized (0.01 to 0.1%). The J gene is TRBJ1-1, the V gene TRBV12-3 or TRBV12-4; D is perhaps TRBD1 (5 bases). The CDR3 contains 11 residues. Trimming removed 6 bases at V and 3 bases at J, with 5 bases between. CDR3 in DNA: TGTGCCAGCAGGACAGACACTGAAGCTTTCTTT. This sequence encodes CASRTDTEAFF.

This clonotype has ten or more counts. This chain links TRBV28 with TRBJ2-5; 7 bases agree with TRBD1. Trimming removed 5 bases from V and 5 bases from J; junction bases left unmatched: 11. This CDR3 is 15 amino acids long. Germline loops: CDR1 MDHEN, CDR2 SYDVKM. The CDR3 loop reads CASSRDRAITETQYF. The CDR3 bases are TGTGCCAGCAGTCGTGACAGGGCCATTACGGAGACCCAGTACTTC.

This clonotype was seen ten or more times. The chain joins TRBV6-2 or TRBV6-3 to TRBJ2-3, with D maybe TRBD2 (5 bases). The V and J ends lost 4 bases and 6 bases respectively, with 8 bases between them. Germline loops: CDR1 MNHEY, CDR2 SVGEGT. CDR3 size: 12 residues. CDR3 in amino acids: CASSSSGDTQYF. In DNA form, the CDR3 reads TGTGCCAGCAGTTCCTCGGGGGATACGCAGTATTTT.